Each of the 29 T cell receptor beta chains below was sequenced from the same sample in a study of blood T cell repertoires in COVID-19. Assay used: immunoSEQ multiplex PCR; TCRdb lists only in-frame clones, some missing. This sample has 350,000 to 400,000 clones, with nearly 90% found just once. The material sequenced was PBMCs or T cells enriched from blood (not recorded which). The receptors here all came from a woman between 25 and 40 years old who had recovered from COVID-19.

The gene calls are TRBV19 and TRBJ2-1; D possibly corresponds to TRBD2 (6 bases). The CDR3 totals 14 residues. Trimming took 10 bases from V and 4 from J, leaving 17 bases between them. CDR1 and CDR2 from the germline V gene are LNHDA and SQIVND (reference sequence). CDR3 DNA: TGTGCCACCAGTCGGATAGCGGTATACAATGAGCAGTTCTTC. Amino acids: CATSRIAVYNEQFF.

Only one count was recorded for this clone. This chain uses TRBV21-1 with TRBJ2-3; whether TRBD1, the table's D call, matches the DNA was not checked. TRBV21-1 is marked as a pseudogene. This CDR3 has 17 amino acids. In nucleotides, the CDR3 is TGTGCCAGCAGCAAATATCCACAGGGAACGTGGACAGATACGCAGTATTTT. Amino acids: CASSKYPQGTWTDTQYF.

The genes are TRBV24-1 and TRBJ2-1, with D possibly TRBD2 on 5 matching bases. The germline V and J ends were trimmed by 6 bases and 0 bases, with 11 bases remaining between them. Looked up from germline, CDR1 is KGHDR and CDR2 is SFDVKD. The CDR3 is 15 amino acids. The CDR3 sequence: CATSLNSGSYNEQFF. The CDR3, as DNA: TGTGCCACCAGTTTGAACAGCGGCTCCTACAATGAGCAGTTCTTC.

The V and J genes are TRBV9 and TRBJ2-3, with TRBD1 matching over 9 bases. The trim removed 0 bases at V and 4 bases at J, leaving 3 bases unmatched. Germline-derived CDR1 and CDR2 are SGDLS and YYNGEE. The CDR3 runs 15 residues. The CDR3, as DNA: TGTGCCAGCAGCGTAGAGGGACAGGGCGCAGATACGCAGTATTTT. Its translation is CASSVEGQGADTQYF.

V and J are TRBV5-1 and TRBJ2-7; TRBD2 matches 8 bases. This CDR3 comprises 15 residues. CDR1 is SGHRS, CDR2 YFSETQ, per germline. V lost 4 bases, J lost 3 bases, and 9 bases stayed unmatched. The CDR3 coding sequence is TGCGCCAGCAGCCGTACGGGACTAGTAAACTACGAGCAGTACTTC. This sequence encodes CASSRTGLVNYEQYF. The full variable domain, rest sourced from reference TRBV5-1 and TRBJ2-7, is KAGVTQTPRYLIKTRGQQVTLSCSPISGHRSVSWYQQTPGQGLQFLFEYFSETQRNKGNFPGRFSGRQFSNSRSEMNVSTLELGDSALYLCASSRTGLVNYEQYFGPGTRLTVT.

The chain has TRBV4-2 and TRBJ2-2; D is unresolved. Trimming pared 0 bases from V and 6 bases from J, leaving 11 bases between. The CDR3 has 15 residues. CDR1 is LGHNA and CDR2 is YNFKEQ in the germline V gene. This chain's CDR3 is CASSQEVIRAGELFF. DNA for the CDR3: TGTGCCAGCAGCCAAGAGGTAATTAGAGCCGGGGAGCTGTTTTTT.

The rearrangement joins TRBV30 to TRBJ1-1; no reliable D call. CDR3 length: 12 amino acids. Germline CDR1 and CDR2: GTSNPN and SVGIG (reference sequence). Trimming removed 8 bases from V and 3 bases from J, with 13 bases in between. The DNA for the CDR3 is TGTGCCGGAACCACCGGGGACACTGAAGCTTTCTTT. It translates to CAGTTGDTEAFF.

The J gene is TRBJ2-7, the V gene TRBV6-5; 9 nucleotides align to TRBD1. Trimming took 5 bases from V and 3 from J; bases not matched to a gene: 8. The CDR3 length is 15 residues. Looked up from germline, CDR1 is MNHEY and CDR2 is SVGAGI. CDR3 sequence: CASSRDRGKFYEQYF. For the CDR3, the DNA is TGTGCCAGCAGTCGAGACAGGGGGAAGTTCTACGAGCAGTACTTC.

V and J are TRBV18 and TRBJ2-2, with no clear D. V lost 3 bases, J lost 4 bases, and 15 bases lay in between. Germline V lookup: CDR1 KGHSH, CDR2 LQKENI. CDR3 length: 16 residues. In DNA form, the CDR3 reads TGTGCCAGCTCACCGACGTCCCGACCGGGCACCGGGGAGCTGTTTTTT. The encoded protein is CASSPTSRPGTGELFF.

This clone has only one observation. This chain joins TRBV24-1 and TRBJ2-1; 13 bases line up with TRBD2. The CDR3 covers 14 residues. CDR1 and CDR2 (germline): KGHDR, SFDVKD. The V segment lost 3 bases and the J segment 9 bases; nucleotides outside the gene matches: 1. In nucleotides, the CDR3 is TGTGCCACCAGTGATGGACTAGCGGGAGTTGAGCAGTTCTTC. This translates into CATSDGLAGVEQFF.

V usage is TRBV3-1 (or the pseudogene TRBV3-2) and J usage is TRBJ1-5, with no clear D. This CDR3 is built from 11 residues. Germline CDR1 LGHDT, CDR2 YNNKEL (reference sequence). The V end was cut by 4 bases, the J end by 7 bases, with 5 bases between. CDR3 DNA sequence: TGTGCCAGCAGCCCGAGGCAGCCCCAGCATTTT. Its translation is CASSPRQPQHF.

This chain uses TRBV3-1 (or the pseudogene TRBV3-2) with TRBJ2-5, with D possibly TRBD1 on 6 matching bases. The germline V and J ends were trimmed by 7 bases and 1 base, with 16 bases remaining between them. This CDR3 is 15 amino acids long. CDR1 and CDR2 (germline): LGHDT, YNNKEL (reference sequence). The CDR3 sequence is CASKRGHLAQETQYF. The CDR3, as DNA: TGTGCCAGCAAAAGGGGACACTTAGCCCAAGAGACCCAGTACTTC.

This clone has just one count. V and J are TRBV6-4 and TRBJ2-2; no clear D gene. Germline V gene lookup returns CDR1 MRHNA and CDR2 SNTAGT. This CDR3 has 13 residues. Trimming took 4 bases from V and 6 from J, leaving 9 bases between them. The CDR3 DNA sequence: TGTGCCAGCAGTGCTTTAGAGTCCGGGGAGCTGTTTTTT. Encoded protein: CASSALESGELFF.

For the CDR3, the DNA is TGTGCCAGCAGCTCGGGACAGGGGAGTCAGCCCCAGCATTTT. Its protein is CASSSGQGSQPQHF. This rearrangement joins TRBV7-9 to TRBJ1-5; 10 bases line up with TRBD1. Trimming removed 4 bases from V and 6 bases from J; junction bases left unmatched: 3. The CDR3 is 14 residues long. Germline values: CDR1 SEHNR, CDR2 FQNEAQ (reference sequence).

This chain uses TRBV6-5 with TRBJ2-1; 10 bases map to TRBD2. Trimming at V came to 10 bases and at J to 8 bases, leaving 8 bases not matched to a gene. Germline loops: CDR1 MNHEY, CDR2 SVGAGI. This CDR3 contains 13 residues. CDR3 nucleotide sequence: TGTGCCACTGAAGCTAGCGGGAGATATGAGCAGTTCTTC. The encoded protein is CATEASGRYEQFF.

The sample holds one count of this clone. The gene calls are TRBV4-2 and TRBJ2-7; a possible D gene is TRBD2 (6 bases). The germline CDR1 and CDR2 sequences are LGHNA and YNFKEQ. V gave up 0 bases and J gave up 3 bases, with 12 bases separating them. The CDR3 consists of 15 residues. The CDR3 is CASSQDRGAVYEQYF. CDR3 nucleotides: TGTGCCAGCAGCCAAGATCGCGGGGCGGTCTACGAGCAGTACTTC.

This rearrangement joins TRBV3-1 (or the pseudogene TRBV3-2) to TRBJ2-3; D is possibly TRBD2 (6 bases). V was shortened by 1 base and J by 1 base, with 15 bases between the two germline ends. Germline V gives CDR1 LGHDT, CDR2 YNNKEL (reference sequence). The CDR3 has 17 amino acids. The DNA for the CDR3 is TGTGCCAGCAGCCAAGCGCGGGGCCCGTTAGGCACAGATACGCAGTATTTT. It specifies CASSQARGPLGTDTQYF.

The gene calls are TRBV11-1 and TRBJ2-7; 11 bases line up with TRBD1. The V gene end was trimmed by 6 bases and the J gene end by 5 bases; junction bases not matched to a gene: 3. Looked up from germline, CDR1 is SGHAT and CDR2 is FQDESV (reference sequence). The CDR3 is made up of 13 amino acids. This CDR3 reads CASRGQGAHEQYF. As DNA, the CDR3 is TGTGCCAGCAGAGGACAGGGGGCCCACGAGCAGTACTTC.

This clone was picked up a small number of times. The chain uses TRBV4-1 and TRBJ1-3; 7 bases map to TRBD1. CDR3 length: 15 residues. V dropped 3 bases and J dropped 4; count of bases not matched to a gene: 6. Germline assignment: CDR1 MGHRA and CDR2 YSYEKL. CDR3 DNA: TGCGCCAGCAGCCAGAACGACAGGGTCGGAAACACCATATATTTT. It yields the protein CASSQNDRVGNTIYF.

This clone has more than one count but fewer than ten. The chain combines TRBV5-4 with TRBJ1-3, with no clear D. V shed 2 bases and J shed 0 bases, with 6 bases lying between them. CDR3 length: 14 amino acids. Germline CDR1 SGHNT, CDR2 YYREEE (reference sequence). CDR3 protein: CASSFGVSGNTIYF. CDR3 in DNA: TGTGCCAGCAGCTTCGGGGTCTCTGGAAACACCATATATTTT.

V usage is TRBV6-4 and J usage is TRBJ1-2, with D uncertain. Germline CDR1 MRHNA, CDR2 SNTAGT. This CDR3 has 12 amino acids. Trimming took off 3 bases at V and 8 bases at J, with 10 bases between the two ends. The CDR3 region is CASSEPMAGYTF. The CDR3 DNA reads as TGTGCCAGCAGTGAGCCCATGGCCGGCTACACCTTC.

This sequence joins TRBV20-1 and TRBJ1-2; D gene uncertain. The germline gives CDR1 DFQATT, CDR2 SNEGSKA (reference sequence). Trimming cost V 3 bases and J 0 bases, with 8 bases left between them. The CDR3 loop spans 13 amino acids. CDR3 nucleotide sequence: TGCAGTGCTAGTCCCACTTCTAACTATGGCTACACCTTC. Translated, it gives CSASPTSNYGYTF.

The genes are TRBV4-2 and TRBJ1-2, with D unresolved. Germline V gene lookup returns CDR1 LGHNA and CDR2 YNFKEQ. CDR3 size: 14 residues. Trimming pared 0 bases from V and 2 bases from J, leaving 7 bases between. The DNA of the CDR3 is TGTGCCAGCAGCCAAGACCTCCTAAACTATGGCTACACCTTC. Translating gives CASSQDLLNYGYTF.

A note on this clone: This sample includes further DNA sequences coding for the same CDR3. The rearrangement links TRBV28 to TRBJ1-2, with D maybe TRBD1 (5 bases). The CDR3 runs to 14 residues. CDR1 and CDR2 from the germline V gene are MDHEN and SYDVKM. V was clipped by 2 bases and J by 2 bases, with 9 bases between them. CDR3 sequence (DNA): TGTGCCAGCAGTTTAGGAGGGGCGAACTATGGCTACACCTTC. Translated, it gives CASSLGGANYGYTF.

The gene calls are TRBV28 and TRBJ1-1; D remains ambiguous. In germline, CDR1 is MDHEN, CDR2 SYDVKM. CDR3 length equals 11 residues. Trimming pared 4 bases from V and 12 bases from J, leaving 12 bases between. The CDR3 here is CASSSHLDPFF. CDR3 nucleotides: TGTGCCAGCAGTTCACATCTTGATCCTTTCTTT.

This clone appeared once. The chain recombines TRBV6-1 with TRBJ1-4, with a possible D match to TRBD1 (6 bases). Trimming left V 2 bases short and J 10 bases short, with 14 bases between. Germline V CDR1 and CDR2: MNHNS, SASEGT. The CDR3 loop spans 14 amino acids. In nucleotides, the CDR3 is TGTGCCAGCAGTGAAATCACAGGGCTTGGAAAACTGTTTTTT. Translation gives CASSEITGLGKLFF.

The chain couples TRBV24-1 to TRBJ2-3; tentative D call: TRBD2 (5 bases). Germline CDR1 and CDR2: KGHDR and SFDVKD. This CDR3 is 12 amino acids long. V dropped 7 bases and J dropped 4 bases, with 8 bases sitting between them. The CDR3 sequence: CATSRGPDTQYF. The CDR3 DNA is TGTGCCACCAGCCGCGGGCCAGATACGCAGTATTTT.

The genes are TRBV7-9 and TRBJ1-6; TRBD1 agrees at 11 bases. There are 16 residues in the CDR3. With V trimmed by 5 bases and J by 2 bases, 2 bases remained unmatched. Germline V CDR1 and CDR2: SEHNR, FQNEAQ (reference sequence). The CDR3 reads CASSLDRGPYNSPLHF. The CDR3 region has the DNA TGTGCCAGCAGCCTGGACAGGGGGCCCTATAATTCACCCCTCCACTTT.

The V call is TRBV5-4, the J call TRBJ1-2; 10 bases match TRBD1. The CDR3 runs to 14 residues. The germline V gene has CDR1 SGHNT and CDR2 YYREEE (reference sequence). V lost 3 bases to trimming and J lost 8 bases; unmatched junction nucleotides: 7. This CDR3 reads CASSSPGTGDGYTF. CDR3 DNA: TGTGCCAGCAGCTCTCCCGGGACAGGGGACGGCTACACCTTC.